This passage covers 14 T cell receptor beta chains from one sample sequenced in a study of cytomegalovirus exposure and HLA in healthy donors. In the PCR, 60 Vbeta and 13 Jbeta primers were used. Clones were sequenced by immunoSEQ multiplex PCR, and TCRdb holds only the in-frame ones, with some missing. This sample has about 130,000 clones, with approximately 60% found just once. Sequenced: PBMCs. All receptors derive from a human donor in good health.

The chain employs TRBV11-2 and TRBJ2-7; 8 bases fit TRBD1. With 5 bases clipped from V and 7 bases from J, the junction kept 13 bases outside the gene matches. CDR1 and CDR2 from the germline V gene are SGHAT and FQNNGV. This CDR3 spans 15 amino acids. The CDR3 DNA reads TGTGCCAGCAGCCTCGGACAGGGACGAGGGTGGGAGCAGTACTTC. Translation: CASSLGQGRGWEQYF. Drawing the rest from reference TRBV11-2 and TRBJ2-7, the complete variable domain is EAGVAQSPRYKIIEKRQSVAFWCNPISGHATLYWYQQILGQGPKLLIQFQNNGVVDDSQLPKDRFSAERLKGVDSTLKIQPAKLEDSAVYLCASSLGQGRGWEQYFGPGTRLTVT.

The chain combines TRBV11-2 with TRBJ2-5; D remains unclear. The CDR3 consists of 12 residues. V gave up 3 bases and J gave up 4 bases, with 6 bases separating them. Per the germline V gene, CDR1 is SGHAT and CDR2 is FQNNGV. The CDR3 nucleotides are TGTGCCAGCAGCTTGGGCAGAGAGACCCAGTACTTC. Protein: CASSLGRETQYF.

V is TRBV11-3 and J is TRBJ2-1; 8 bases map to TRBD2. CDR3 length: 17 residues. From germline, CDR1 is SGHNT and CDR2 YENEEA. The trim removed 1 base at V and 2 bases at J, leaving 7 bases unmatched. The CDR3 region is CASSLVHGRAPYNEQFF. In DNA form, the CDR3 reads TGTGCCAGCAGCTTAGTTCACGGGAGGGCCCCCTACAATGAGCAGTTCTTC.

This chain joins TRBV19 and TRBJ2-3; D uncertain. Trimming took off 5 bases at V and 1 base at J, with 10 bases between the two ends. CDR1 is LNHDA and CDR2 is SQIVND in the germline V gene (reference sequence). The length of the CDR3 is 14 residues. The CDR3 DNA reads as TGTGCCAGTAGTTCGTTGGCGGGCACAGATACGCAGTATTTT. Amino acids: CASSSLAGTDTQYF.

This clone was detected a few times. The CDR3 nucleotides are TGTGCCAGCAGCGTAGACGAGACAGGGCTCCCCTACGAGCAGTACTTC. Translating gives CASSVDETGLPYEQYF. The chain couples TRBV9 to TRBJ2-7; 7 nucleotides align to TRBD1. This CDR3 has 16 amino acids. Trimming cost V 0 bases and J 2 bases; bases outside gene matches: 8. The germline gives CDR1 SGDLS, CDR2 YYNGEE.

This clone was observed a handful of times. The rearrangement uses TRBV11-2 and TRBJ2-7; TRBD2 agrees at 11 bases. The trim removed 4 bases at V and 9 bases at J, leaving 8 bases unmatched. The germline CDR1 and CDR2 sequences are SGHAT and FQNNGV. This CDR3 comprises 14 residues. CDR3 region: CASSSTSGTLLQYF. The CDR3 coding sequence is TGTGCCAGCAGCTCGACTAGCGGGACTCTCTTGCAGTACTTC.

The chain has TRBV19 and TRBJ1-5; D not certain. The length of the CDR3 is 14 residues. V lost 0 bases, J lost 3 bases, and 6 bases lay in between. The germline gives CDR1 LNHDA, CDR2 SQIVND (reference sequence). CDR3 region: CASSIEAVNQPQHF. CDR3 DNA sequence: TGTGCCAGTAGTATAGAGGCAGTCAATCAGCCCCAGCATTTT.

The chain recombines TRBV28 with TRBJ1-2, with 7 positions matching TRBD1. The length of the CDR3 is 15 residues. From germline, CDR1 is MDHEN and CDR2 SYDVKM. V gave up 5 bases and J gave up 2 bases; unmatched junction bases: 8. The CDR3 coding sequence is TGTGCCAGCAGTCCCCAGTCGACAGGGAACTATGGCTACACCTTC. Protein product: CASSPQSTGNYGYTF.

The chain uses TRBV2 and TRBJ1-4; D possibly corresponds to TRBD1 (6 bases). The CDR3 has 14 residues. The germline V gene has CDR1 SNHLY and CDR2 FYNNEI. V dropped 5 bases and J dropped 3 bases, with 10 bases sitting between them. CDR3: CASSTGTSNEKLFF. The CDR3 DNA reads as TGTGCCAGCAGTACAGGGACGTCTAATGAAAAACTGTTTTTT.

V and J are TRBV4-1 and TRBJ1-2; TRBD1 might be the D (5 bases). The CDR3 length is 18 residues. Germline CDR1 is MGHRA and CDR2 is YSYEKL. Trimming cost V 2 bases and J 3 bases, with 22 bases left between them. In DNA, the CDR3 is TGCGCCAGCAGCCAAACGTCCCCCACTGGGGCATTCGACTATGGCTACACCTTC. It encodes CASSQTSPTGAFDYGYTF.

The V and J genes are TRBV28 and TRBJ2-2; 10 bases map to TRBD2. The V and J ends lost 2 bases and 8 bases, in that order; junction bases with no gene match: 8. This CDR3 comprises 16 residues. Germline V lookup: CDR1 MDHEN, CDR2 SYDVKM. CDR3 protein: CASSLAHLSGRGELFF. In DNA form, the CDR3 reads TGTGCCAGCAGTTTAGCCCACCTTAGCGGGAGGGGGGAGCTGTTTTTT.

V usage is TRBV18 and J usage is TRBJ2-7, with TRBD1 identical over 8 bases. CDR1 and CDR2 from the germline V gene are KGHSH and LQKENI. CDR3 size: 16 residues. Trimming removed 6 bases from V and 2 bases from J; junction bases left unmatched: 12. CDR3 in amino acids: CASSDRTGLYTYEQYF. DNA of the CDR3: TGTGCCAGCTCGGATCGGACAGGGCTGTACACCTACGAGCAGTACTTC. The full variable domain, its missing parts supplied by reference TRBV18 and TRBJ2-7, is NAGVMQNPRHLVRRRGQEARLRCSPMKGHSHVYWYRQLPEEGLKFMVYLQKENIIDESGMPKERFSAEFPKEGPSILRIQQVVRGDSAAYFCASSDRTGLYTYEQYFGPGTRLTVT.

The V call is TRBV27, the J call TRBJ2-2; a possible D gene is TRBD2 (6 bases). The CDR3 spans 15 residues. Trimming pared 3 bases from V and 4 bases from J, leaving 12 bases between. CDR1 is MNHEY and CDR2 is SMNVEV in the germline V gene (reference sequence). CDR3 amino acids: CASSFAGGITGELFF. The CDR3 nucleotides are TGTGCCAGCAGTTTCGCCGGGGGAATCACCGGGGAGCTGTTTTTT.

This rearrangement joins TRBV9 to TRBJ2-5; D not certain. Per germline, CDR1 SGDLS and CDR2 YYNGEE. Trimming shortened V by 0 bases and J by 7 bases, and 10 bases separated the two germline ends. The CDR3 length is 13 residues. The CDR3 is CASSVDEARTQYF. The CDR3 DNA is TGTGCCAGCAGCGTAGACGAGGCGCGGACCCAGTACTTC.